Here is one T cell receptor (beta chain) with its context. Its specificity is unknown. Processing of graft tissue released intraepithelial and lamina propria lymphocytes. The sample comes from a study of graft-versus-host responses after intestinal transplantation. For the study at large: The study gave all recipients anti-thymocyte globulin induction, then tacrolimus and steroids for 2 to 3 years. Whole-study results and caveats: Early after transplant, HvG clones declined as circulating GvH clones peaked.

The protocol was immunoSEQ multiplex PCR, while the TCRdb copy is restricted to in-frame clones and leaves out a portion. This sample has about 63,000 clones; about nine tenths occur once, and the top ten carry approximately 1.7%. V lost 4 bases, J lost 1 base, and 8 bases lay in between. Germline V gene lookup returns CDR1 SNHLY and CDR2 FYNNEI. The CDR3 spans 14 residues. J is TRBJ2-1 and V is TRBV2; TRBD2 might be the D (5 bases). The input for sequencing was ileum tissue, taken 350 to 400 days after transplant. This receptor was obtained from a human patient who received an intestinal transplant, so some T cells may come from the graft donor. The CDR3 DNA sequence: TGTGCCAGCAGTGGAGGGCTTTCCTACAATGAGCAGTTCTTC. Protein: CASSGGLSYNEQFF. Variable domain in full (rest from reference TRBV2 and TRBJ2-1): EPEVTQTPSHQVTQMGQEVILRCVPISNHLYFYWYRQILGQKVEFLVSFYNNEISEKSEIFDDQFSVERPDGSNFTLKIRSTKLEDSAMYFCASSGGLSYNEQFFGPGTRLTVL.